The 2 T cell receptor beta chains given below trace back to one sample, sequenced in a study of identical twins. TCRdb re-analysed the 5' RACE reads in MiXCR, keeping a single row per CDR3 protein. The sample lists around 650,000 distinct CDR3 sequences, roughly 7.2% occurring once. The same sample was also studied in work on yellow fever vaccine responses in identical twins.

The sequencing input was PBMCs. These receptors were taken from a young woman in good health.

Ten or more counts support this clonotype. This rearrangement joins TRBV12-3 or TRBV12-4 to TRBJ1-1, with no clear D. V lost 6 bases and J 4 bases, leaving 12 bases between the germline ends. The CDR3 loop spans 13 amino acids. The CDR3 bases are TGTGCCAGCAGCTTCAACTGGGGCACTGAAGCTTTCTTT. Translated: CASSFNWGTEAFF.

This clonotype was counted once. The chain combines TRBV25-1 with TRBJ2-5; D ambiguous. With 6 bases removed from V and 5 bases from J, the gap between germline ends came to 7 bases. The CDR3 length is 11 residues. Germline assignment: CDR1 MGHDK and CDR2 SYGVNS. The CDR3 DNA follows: TGTGCCAGCAGGTATAGGGAGACCCAGTACTTC. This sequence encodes CASRYRETQYF.